The entry below gives a single T cell receptor (beta chain) sequence along with its context. Its antigen is not known. This entry comes from a study of T cell repertoires in cytomegalovirus infection. Study-wide context: CMV infection together with matching HLA type was indicated by public TCR beta signatures. Study findings and constraints: Across the ex vivo response, the dominant clonotypes were HLA-C-restricted CMV-specific TCR beta clonotypes.

TCRdb called the reads again in MiXCR, with one record for every CDR3 protein. The sample holds 180,000 or so distinct CDR3 sequences, roughly 17% seen once. The CDR3 spans 14 residues. From germline, CDR1 is SEHNR and CDR2 FQNEAQ (reference sequence). Between the trimmed V and J ends, which lost 4 bases and 0 bases, there was a span of 10 bases. J is TRBJ2-7 and V is TRBV7-9; possible D gene TRBD1, 5 bases. What was sequenced was CD8+ T cells from PBMCs. The receptor's source is a human donor in good health (CMV status not recorded). Some clones in this sample may be carry-over from other donors' samples. In DNA, the CDR3 is TGTGCCAGCAGCTCCTCGACAGCCTCCTACGAGCAGTACTTC. It encodes CASSSSTASYEQYF.